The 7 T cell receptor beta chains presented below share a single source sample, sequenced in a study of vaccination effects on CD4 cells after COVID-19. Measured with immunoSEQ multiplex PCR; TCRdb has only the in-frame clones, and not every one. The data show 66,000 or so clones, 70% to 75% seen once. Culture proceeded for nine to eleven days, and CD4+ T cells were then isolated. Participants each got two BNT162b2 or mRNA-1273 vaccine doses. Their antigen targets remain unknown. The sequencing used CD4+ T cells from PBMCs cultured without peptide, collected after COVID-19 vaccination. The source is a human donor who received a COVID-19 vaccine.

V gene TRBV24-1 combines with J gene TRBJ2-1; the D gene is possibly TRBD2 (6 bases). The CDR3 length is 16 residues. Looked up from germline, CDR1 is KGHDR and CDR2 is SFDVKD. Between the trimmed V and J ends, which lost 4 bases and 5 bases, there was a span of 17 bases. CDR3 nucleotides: TGTGCCACCAGTGACTCTAGGGACGGGAGCAACAATGAGCAGTTCTTC. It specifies CATSDSRDGSNNEQFF.

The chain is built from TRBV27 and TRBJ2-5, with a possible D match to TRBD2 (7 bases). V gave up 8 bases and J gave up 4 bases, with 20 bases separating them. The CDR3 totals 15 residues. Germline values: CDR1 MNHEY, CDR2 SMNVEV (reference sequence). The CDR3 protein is CASLSRAGAGETQYF. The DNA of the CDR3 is TGTGCCAGCCTTTCTCGGGCGGGGGCCGGAGAGACCCAGTACTTC.

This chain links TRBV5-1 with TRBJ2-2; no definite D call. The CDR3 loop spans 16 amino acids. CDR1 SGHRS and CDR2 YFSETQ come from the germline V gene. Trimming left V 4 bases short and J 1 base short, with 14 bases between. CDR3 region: CASSPQVFMNTGELFF. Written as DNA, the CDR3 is TGCGCCAGCAGCCCCCAGGTTTTTATGAACACCGGGGAGCTGTTTTTT.

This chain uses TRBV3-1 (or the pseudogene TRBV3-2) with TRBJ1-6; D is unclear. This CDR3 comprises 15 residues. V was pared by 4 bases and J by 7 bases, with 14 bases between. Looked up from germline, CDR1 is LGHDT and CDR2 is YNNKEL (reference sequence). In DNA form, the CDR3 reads TGTGCCAGCAGCCCCGGCGGCAGGAGGAATTCACCCCTCCACTTT. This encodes CASSPGGRRNSPLHF.

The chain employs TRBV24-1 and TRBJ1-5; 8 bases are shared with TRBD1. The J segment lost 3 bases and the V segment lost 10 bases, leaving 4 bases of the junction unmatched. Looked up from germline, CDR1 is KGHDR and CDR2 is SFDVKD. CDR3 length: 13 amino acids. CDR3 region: CATQGQANQPQHF. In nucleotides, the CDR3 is TGTGCCACTCAGGGACAGGCCAATCAGCCCCAGCATTTT.

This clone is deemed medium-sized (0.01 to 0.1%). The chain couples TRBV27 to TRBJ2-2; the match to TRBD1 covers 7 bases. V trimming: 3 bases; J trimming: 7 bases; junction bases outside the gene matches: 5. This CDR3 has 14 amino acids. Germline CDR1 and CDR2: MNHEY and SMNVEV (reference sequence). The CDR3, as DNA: TGTGCCAGCAGTTTCGGACAGGCAGGCGGGGAGCTGTTTTTT. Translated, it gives CASSFGQAGGELFF.

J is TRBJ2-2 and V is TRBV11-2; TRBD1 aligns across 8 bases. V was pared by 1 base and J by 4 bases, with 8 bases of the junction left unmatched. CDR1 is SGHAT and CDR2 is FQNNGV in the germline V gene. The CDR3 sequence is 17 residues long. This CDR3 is CASSLGGARGLTGELFF. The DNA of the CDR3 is TGTGCCAGCAGCTTAGGGGGGGCCAGGGGGCTCACCGGGGAGCTGTTTTTT.